Listed below are T cell receptor beta chains from one sample, sequenced in a study of response to subunit inactivated influenza vaccine. TCRdb used MiXCR to reprocess the RT-PCR reads, holding one entry per CDR3 protein. The table includes about 520,000 distinct CDR3 sequences, roughly 9.7% detected once. The sample here was PBMCs from blood, taken roughly 46 days after vaccination. The source of these receptors is a man aged 50 or older who received an inactivated influenza vaccine. The conserved cysteine and the conserved F or W are not part of the CDR3 here. The D gene is left open where the match is weak.

v_call,j_call,d_call,cdr3_aa
TRBV5-1,TRBJ2-1,.,ASAPRSRDYNEQF
TRBV4-3,TRBJ1-5,TRBD1,ASSQDWGQQHQPQH
TRBV29-1,TRBJ2-5,.,SVESGGLLKRTQY
TRBV20-1,TRBJ2-5,.,SVPRTGRVEETQY
TRBV7-2,TRBJ2-3,TRBD2,ASNTPLSRGADTQY
TRBV7-2,TRBJ2-4,.,ASSPSPQGGRNIQY
TRBV6-1,TRBJ2-7,TRBD2,ASTKTSGGSYEQY
TRBV15,TRBJ1-1,TRBD1,ATSNTRQGFNEAF
TRBV10-3,TRBJ2-2,.,AITREYNTGELF
TRBV5-1,TRBJ2-7,.,ASSPRGDITYEQY
TRBV27,TRBJ1-2,.,ASSLQGGNTYGYT
TRBV12-3/TRBV12-4,TRBJ2-3,.,ASSFGGVSTDTQY
TRBV7-2,TRBJ2-5,TRBD2,ASQILAGKETQY
TRBV28,TRBJ2-1,.,ASSLYGGRYNEQF
TRBV5-5,TRBJ1-6,.,ASSWDVNSPLH
TRBV25-1,TRBJ2-3,.,ASSDPAGGTDTQY
TRBV12-3/TRBV12-4,TRBJ2-2,TRBD2,ASIGGTSGIAGELF
TRBV7-2,TRBJ1-4,.,ASTRGGGEKLF
TRBV7-2,TRBJ2-3,TRBD2,ASSLAREGTQY
TRBV11-2,TRBJ2-7,.,ASSLYFAGSYEQY
TRBV9,TRBJ2-7,TRBD1,ASSAGGAGVAEQY
TRBV7-2,TRBJ2-2,TRBD1,ASRRGQGSTGELF
TRBV25-1,TRBJ2-1,.,ASSELVVGGEQF
TRBV6-2/TRBV6-3,TRBJ1-6,TRBD1,ASKATGGGSPLH
TRBV4-2,TRBJ1-6,.,ASSQVFLVGRNSPLH
TRBV11-2,TRBJ2-7,.,ASSRSPDKWGYEQY
TRBV18,TRBJ1-5,TRBD1,ASSPPGTGRNQPQH
TRBV29-1,TRBJ2-5,.,SVPQGGGGETQY
TRBV15,TRBJ2-1,.,ATSRVGLYNEQF